The source of this T cell receptor beta chain is a study of tumor-infiltrating lymphocytes in primary liver carcinoma. Points from the study as a whole: Tumor region pairs showed greater overlap than either tumor-adjacent or tumor-blood pairs did. It was in tumors, not blood, that the top-250-clone fraction was significantly higher (p = 0.039). CD4+ and CD8+ repertoires could not be compared in these unsorted bulk samples.

As regards this clonotype: Its antigen is unknown.

Trimming removed 5 bases at V and 2 bases at J, with 16 bases between. This CDR3 contains 14 residues. Germline loops: CDR1 SQVTM, CDR2 ANQGSEA. Synthesis of TCR beta cDNA was carried out from approximately 0.55 ug total RNA with a constant-region primer. Library construction for TCR beta comprised three nested multiplex PCR rounds performed with slightly modified ARM-PCR. The opening two PCR rounds, around 11 cycles each, paired TRBV1-TRBV30 forward primers with a C-beta reverse primer. TCRdb independently ran MiXCR on the multiplex PCR reads; one entry per CDR3 protein. The table shows about 180,000 distinct CDR3 sequences, with 60% occurring only once. Germline DNA was extracted alongside blood RNA, which was obtained from unsorted whole blood.

The receptor was isolated from a man between 35 and 55 years old with primary liver carcinoma and hepatitis B virus infection. The sequenced material came from peripheral blood. This chain connects TRBV29-1 to TRBJ2-7, with D maybe TRBD2 (6 bases). The CDR3 loop reads CSVITAGSPYEQYF. CDR3 in DNA: TGCAGCGTTATAACAGCGGGCAGCCCCTACGAGCAGTACTTC.